This T cell receptor (beta chain) was captured in a study of cytomegalovirus exposure and HLA in healthy donors. Study as a whole: Earlier work reported 100 million or so unique TCR beta sequences from 150 million to 200 million T cells.

PCR employed 60 Vbeta and 13 Jbeta primers. Profiled with immunoSEQ multiplex PCR; TCRdb holds only in-frame clones, not every one. This table has about 210,000 clones, around 81% appearing once. CDR3 length: 15 residues. Germline V lookup: CDR1 SGHRS, CDR2 YFSETQ. V lost 1 base and J lost 2; bases outside the gene matches: 5. The rearrangement joins TRBV5-1 to TRBJ2-5; the match to TRBD1 covers 7 bases. The TCR originated in a woman aged 45-65 years in good health and CMV-seropositive. The sequencing sample was made of PBMCs. The CDR3 nucleotides read TGCGCCAGCAGCTTGCCCTCAGGGGGACAAGAGACCCAGTACTTC. It codes for CASSLPSGGQETQYF. Looking up the rest from reference TRBV5-1 and TRBJ2-5 gives the full variable domain: KAGVTQTPRYLIKTRGQQVTLSCSPISGHRSVSWYQQTPGQGLQFLFEYFSETQRNKGNFPGRFSGRQFSNSRSEMNVSTLELGDSALYLCASSLPSGGQETQYFGPGTRLLVL.